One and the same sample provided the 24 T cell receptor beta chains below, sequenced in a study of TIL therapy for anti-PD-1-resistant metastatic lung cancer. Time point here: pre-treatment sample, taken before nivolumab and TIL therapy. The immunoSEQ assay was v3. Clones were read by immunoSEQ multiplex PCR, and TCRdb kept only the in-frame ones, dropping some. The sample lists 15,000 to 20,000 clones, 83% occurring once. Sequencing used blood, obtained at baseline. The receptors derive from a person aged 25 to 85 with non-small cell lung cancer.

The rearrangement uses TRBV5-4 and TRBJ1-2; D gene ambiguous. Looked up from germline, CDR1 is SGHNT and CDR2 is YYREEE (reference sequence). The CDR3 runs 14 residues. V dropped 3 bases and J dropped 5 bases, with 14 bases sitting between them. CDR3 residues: CASSSSSAVYGYTF. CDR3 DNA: TGTGCCAGCAGCTCCTCTTCGGCGGTATATGGCTACACCTTC. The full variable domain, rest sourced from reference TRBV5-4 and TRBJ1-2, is ETGVTQSPTHLIKTRGQQVTLRCSSQSGHNTVSWYQQALGQGPQFIFQYYREEENGRGNFPPRFSGLQFPNYSSELNVNALELDDSALYLCASSSSSAVYGYTFGSGTRLTVV.

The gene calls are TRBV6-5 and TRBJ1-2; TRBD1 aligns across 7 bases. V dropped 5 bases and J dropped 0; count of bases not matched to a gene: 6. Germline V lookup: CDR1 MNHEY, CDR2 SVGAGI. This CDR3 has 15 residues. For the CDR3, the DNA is TGTGCCAGCAGTCGGGACAGCCTAGCTAACTATGGCTACACCTTC. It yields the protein CASSRDSLANYGYTF.

The DNA for the CDR3 is TGTGCCAGCAGCTTGGCTCGGAGCGGGAGGGCCTACAATGAGCAGTTCTTC. Its translation is CASSLARSGRAYNEQFF. This chain uses TRBV5-4 with TRBJ2-1; 10 nucleotides agree with TRBD2. In germline, CDR1 is SGHNT, CDR2 YYREEE (reference sequence). CDR3 length: 17 amino acids. J was trimmed by 2 bases and V by 0 bases; bases with no gene match: 5.

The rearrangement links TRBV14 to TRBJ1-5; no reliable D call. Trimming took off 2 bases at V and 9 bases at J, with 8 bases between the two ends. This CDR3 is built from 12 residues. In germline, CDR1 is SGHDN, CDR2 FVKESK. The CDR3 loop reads CASSQLGMPQHF. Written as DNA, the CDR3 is TGTGCCAGCAGCCAACTAGGTATGCCCCAGCATTTT. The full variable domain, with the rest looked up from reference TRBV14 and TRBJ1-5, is EAGVTQFPSHSVIEKGQTVTLRCDPISGHDNLYWYRRVMGKEIKFLLHFVKESKQDESGMPNNRFLAERTGGTYSTLKVQPAELEDSGVYFCASSQLGMPQHFGDGTRLSIL.

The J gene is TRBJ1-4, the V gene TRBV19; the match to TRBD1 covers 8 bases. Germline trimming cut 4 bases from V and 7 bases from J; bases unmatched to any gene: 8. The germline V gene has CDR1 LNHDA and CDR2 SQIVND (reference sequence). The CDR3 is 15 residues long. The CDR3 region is CASSTPRQGSEKLFF. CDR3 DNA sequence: TGTGCCAGTAGTACCCCCCGACAGGGGAGTGAAAAACTGTTTTTT.

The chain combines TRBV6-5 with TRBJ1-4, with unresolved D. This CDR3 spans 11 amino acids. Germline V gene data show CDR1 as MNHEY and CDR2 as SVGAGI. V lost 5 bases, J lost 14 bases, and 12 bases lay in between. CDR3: CASSDTGSLFF. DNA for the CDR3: TGTGCCAGCAGTGACACCGGGAGCCTGTTTTTT.

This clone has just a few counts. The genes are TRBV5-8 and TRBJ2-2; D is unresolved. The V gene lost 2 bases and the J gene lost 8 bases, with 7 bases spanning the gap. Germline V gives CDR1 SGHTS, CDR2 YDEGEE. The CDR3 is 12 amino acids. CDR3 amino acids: CASSLGVGELFF. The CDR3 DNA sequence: TGTGCCAGCAGCTTAGGTGTGGGGGAGCTGTTTTTT.

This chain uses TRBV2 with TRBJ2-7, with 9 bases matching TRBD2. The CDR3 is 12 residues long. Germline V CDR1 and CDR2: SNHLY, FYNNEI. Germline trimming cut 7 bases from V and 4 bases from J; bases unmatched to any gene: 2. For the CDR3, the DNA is TGTGCCAGCACTAGCGGGGCATACGAGCAGTACTTC. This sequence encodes CASTSGAYEQYF.

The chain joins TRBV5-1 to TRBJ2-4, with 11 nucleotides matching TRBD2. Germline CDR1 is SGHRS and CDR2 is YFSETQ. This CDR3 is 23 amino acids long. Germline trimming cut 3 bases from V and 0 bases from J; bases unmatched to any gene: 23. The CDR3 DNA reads TGCGCCAGCAGCTACCAAATCGGGCGGAGACTAGCGGGAAGAGGGGGAGCCAAAAACATTCAGTACTTC. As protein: CASSYQIGRRLAGRGGAKNIQYF.

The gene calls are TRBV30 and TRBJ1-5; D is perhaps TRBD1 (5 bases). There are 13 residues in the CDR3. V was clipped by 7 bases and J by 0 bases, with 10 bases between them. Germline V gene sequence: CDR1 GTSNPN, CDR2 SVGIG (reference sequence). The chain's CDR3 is CAYADNSNQPQHF. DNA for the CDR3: TGTGCCTACGCGGACAATAGCAATCAGCCCCAGCATTTT.

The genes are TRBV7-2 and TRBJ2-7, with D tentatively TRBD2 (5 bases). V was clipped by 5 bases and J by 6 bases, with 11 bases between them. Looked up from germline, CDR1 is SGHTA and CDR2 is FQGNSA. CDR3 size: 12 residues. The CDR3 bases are TGTGCCAGCAGCGCCTCGGCGGGCGAGCAGTACTTC. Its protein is CASSASAGEQYF.

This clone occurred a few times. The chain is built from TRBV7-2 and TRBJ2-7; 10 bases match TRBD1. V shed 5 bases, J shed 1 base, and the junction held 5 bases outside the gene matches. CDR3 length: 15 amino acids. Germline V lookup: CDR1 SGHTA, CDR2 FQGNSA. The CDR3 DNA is TGTGCCAGCAGCATAGGACAGGGGGTATCCTACGAGCAGTACTTC. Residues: CASSIGQGVSYEQYF.

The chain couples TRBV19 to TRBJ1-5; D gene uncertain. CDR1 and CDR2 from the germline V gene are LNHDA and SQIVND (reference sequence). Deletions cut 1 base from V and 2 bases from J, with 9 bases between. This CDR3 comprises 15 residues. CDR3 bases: TGTGCCAGTAGTATAGCGGTGGGCGGCAATCAGCCCCAGCATTTT. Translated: CASSIAVGGNQPQHF.

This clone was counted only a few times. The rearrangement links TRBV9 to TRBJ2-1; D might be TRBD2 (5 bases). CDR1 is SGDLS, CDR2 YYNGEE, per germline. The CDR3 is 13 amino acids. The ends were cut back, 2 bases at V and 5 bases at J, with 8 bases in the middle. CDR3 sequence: CASSVSGNNEQFF. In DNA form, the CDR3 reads TGTGCCAGCAGCGTGTCGGGGAACAATGAGCAGTTCTTC.

CDR3 sequence: CASSSFKGNTGELFF. DNA for the CDR3: TGTGCCAGCAGCTCGTTCAAGGGGAACACCGGGGAGCTGTTTTTT. This sequence joins TRBV5-4 and TRBJ2-2, with no clear D. V lost 3 bases and J 1 base, leaving 10 bases between the germline ends. The CDR3 spans 15 residues. Per the germline V gene, CDR1 is SGHNT and CDR2 is YYREEE (reference sequence).

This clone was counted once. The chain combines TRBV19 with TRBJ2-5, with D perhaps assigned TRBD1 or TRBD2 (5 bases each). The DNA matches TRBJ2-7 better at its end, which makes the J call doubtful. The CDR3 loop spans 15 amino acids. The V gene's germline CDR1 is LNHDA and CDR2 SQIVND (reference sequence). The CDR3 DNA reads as TGTGCCAGTAGCTATGAGGGGCACGAAACCTACGAGCAGTACTTC. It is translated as CASSYEGHETYEQYF.

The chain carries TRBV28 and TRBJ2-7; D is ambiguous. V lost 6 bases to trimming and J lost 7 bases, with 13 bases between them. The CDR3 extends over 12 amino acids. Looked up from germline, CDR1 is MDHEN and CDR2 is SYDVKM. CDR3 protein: CASSHSLTEQYF. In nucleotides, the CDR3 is TGTGCCAGCAGCCACTCGTTAACTGAGCAGTACTTC.

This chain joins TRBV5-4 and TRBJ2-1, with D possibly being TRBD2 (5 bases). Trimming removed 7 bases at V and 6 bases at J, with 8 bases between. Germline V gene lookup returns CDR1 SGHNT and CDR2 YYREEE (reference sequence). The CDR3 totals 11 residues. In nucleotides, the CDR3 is TGTGCCAGCGACGGAGGCAATGAGCAGTTCTTC. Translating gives CASDGGNEQFF.

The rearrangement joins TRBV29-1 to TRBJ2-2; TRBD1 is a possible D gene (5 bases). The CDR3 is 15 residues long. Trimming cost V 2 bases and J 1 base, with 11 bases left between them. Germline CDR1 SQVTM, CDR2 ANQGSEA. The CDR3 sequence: CSVERQGRNTGELFF. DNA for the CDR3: TGCAGCGTTGAACGTCAGGGTCGGAACACCGGGGAGCTGTTTTTT.

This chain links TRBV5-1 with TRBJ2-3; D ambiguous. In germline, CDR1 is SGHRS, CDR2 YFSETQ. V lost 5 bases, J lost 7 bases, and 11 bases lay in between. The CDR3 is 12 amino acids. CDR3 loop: CASRETLNTQYF. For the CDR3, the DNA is TGCGCCAGCAGAGAAACACTGAATACGCAGTATTTT.

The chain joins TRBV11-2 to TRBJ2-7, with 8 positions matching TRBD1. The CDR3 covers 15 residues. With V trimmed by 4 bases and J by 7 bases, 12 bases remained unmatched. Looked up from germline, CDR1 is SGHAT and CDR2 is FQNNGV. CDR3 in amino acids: CASSSSGQVSLEQYF. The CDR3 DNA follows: TGTGCCAGCAGCTCATCGGGACAGGTATCCTTAGAGCAGTACTTC.

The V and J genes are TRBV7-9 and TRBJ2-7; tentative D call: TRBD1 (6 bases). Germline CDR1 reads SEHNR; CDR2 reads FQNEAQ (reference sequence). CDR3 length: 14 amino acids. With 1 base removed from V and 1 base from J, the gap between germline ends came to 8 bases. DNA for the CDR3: TGTGCCAGCAGCTTAGAAGGACAGTCCTACGAGCAGTACTTC. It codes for CASSLEGQSYEQYF.

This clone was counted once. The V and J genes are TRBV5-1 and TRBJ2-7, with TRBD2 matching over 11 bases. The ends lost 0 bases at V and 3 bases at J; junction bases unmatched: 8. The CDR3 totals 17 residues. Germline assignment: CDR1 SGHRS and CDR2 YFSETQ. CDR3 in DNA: TGCGCCAGCAGCTTGGTGCGTAGCGGGAGGGCGGGCTACGAGCAGTACTTC. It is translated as CASSLVRSGRAGYEQYF.

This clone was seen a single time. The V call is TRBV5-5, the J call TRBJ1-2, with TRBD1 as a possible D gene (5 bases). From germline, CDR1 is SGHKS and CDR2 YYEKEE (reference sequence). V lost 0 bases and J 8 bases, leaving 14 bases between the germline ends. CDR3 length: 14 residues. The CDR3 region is CASSLVGGARGYTF. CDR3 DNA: TGTGCCAGCAGCTTGGTGGGGGGTGCAAGGGGCTACACCTTC.